Each of the 8 T cell receptor beta chains below was sequenced from the same sample in a study of shared T cell receptors in the human thymus. Sequencing was performed with immunoSEQ multiplex PCR; in TCRdb, only in-frame clones are kept and a portion is missing. The data hold 700,000 to 750,000 clones, with 70% to 90% observed a single time. This same sample was also part of a study on human thymus T cells.

Sequencing was performed on thymocytes. The receptors were sampled from a girl less than two years old with a congenital heart defect.

This chain connects TRBV14 to TRBJ1-1; perhaps TRBD1 as D (6 bases). The V end was cut by 2 bases, the J end by 5 bases, with 15 bases between. The CDR3 loop spans 15 amino acids. Germline loops: CDR1 SGHDN, CDR2 FVKESK. CDR3 sequence (DNA): TGTGCCAGCAGCCAACTCCGACAGGATCAAACTGAAGCTTTCTTT. This encodes CASSQLRQDQTEAFF.

This clone is a singleton in its sample. The CDR3 DNA reads TGTGCCAGCATTCGAACAGGGGGCGCCGACACCGGGGAGCTGTTTTTT. This gives the protein CASIRTGGADTGELFF. The chain links TRBV2 to TRBJ2-2; 9 nucleotides match TRBD1. The germline CDR1 and CDR2 sequences are SNHLY and FYNNEI. With 7 bases clipped from V and 3 bases from J, the junction kept 9 bases outside the gene matches. This CDR3 spans 16 amino acids.

The chain employs TRBV5-1 and TRBJ1-1, with D unclear. Trimming left V 4 bases short and J 2 bases short, with 12 bases between. The CDR3 runs to 14 residues. Germline CDR1 SGHRS, CDR2 YFSETQ. Here the CDR3 reads CASSPLEGNTEAFF. In DNA form, the CDR3 reads TGCGCCAGCAGCCCCCTCGAGGGTAACACTGAAGCTTTCTTT.

V and J are TRBV6-1 and TRBJ2-7, with a weak D call TRBD1 (6 bases). V lost 2 bases and J lost 2, with 13 bases in between. The CDR3 sequence is 15 residues long. In germline, CDR1 is MNHNS, CDR2 SASEGT. This CDR3 is CASSELTGPTYEQYF. Here the CDR3 DNA reads TGTGCCAGCAGTGAACTGACAGGCCCAACCTACGAGCAGTACTTC.

J is TRBJ2-7 and V is TRBV5-1, with TRBD2 identical over 16 bases. V shed 4 bases, J shed 0 bases, and the junction held 7 bases outside the gene matches. The CDR3 runs to 18 residues. Germline V CDR1 and CDR2: SGHRS, YFSETQ. CDR3 coding DNA: TGCGCCAGCAGCGCCGCCGGGACTAGCGGGGGGGACTCCTACGAGCAGTACTTC. Translating it yields CASSAAGTSGGDSYEQYF.

The V call is TRBV9, the J call TRBJ1-1, with 10 positions matching TRBD1. The V and J ends lost 4 bases and 3 bases, in that order; junction bases with no gene match: 12. The CDR3 length is 17 residues. Looked up from germline, CDR1 is SGDLS and CDR2 is YYNGEE. For the CDR3, the DNA is TGTGCCAGCAGCCCTCAGGGGACAGGGGAGACGTACACTGAAGCTTTCTTT. It is translated as CASSPQGTGETYTEAFF. Using reference TRBV9 and TRBJ1-1 for the parts outside the CDR3, the full variable domain is DSGVTQTPKHLITATGQRVTLRCSPRSGDLSVYWYQQSLDQGLQFLIQYYNGEERAKGNILERFSAQQFPDLHSELNLSSLELGDSALYFCASSPQGTGETYTEAFFGQGTRLTVV.

This clone was observed once. The chain combines TRBV28 with TRBJ1-1; tentative D call: TRBD1 (6 bases). The CDR3 extends over 14 amino acids. CDR1 is MDHEN and CDR2 is SYDVKM in the germline V gene. Trimming stripped 6 bases from V and 4 bases from J, with 15 bases between. DNA of the CDR3: TGTGCCAGCAGGGCCCAGGGGCAGGGCACTGAAGCTTTCTTT. It codes for CASRAQGQGTEAFF.

The chain carries TRBV14 and TRBJ2-3; TRBD2 is a possible D gene (7 bases). The CDR3 runs to 19 residues. In germline, CDR1 is SGHDN, CDR2 FVKESK. Trimming removed 1 base at V and 3 bases at J, with 23 bases between. CDR3 DNA sequence: TGTGCCAGCAGCCAAGGAAGGGGAACAGGGAGGGTGCGGACAGATACGCAGTATTTT. This sequence encodes CASSQGRGTGRVRTDTQYF.